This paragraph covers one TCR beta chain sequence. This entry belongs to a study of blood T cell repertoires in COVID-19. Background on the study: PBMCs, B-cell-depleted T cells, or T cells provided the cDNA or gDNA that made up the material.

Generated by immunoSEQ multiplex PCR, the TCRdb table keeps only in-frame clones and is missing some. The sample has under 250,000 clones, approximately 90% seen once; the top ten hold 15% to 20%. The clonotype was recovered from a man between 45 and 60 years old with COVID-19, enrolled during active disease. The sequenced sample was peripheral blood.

DNA for the CDR3: TGCGCCAGCAGCCAGGATCCAATTACAGGGGATAGAACTGAAGCTTTCTTT. Translation gives CASSQDPITGDRTEAFF. The rearrangement joins TRBV4-1 to TRBJ1-1; 7 bases align to TRBD1. The germline gives CDR1 MGHRA, CDR2 YSYEKL. V dropped 3 bases and J dropped 5; count of bases not matched to a gene: 15. This CDR3 has 17 amino acids.